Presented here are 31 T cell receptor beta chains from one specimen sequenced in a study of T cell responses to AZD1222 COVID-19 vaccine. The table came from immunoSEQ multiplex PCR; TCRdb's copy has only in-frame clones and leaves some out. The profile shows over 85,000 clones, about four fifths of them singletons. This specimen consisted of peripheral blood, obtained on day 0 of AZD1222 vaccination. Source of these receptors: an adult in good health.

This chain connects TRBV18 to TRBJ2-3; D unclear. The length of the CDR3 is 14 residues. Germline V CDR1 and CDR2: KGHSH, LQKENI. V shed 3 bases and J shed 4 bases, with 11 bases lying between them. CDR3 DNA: TGTGCCAGCTCACCTCGGGCCCTAGCAGATACGCAGTATTTT. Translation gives CASSPRALADTQYF.

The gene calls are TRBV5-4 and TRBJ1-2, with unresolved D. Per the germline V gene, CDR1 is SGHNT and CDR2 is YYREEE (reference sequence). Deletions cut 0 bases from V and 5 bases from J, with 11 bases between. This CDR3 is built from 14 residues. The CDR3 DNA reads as TGTGCCAGCAGCTTGGAATCAGGAGGGTATGGCTACACCTTC. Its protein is CASSLESGGYGYTF.

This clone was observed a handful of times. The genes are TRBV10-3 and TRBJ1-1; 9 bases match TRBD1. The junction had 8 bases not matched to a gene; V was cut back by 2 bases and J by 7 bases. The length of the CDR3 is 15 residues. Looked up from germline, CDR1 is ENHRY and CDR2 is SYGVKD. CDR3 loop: CAISEKDRGGLEAFF. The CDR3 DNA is TGTGCCATCAGTGAGAAGGACAGGGGAGGGCTTGAAGCTTTCTTT.

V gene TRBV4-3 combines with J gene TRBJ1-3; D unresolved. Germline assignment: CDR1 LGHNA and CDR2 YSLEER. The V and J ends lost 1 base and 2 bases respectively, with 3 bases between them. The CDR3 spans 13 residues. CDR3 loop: CASSQVTGNTIYF. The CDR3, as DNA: TGCGCCAGCAGCCAAGTTACTGGAAACACCATATATTTT.

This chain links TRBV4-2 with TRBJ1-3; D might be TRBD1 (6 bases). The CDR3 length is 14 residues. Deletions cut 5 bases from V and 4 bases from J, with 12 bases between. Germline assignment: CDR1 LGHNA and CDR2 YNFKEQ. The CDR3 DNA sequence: TGTGCCAGCAGCAAACAGGGTGGAGGAAACACCATATATTTT. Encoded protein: CASSKQGGGNTIYF.

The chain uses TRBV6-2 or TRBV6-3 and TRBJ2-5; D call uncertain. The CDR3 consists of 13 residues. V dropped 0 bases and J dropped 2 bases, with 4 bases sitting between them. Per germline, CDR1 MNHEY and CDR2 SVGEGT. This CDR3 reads CASSYSYQETQYF. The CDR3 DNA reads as TGTGCCAGCAGTTACTCTTATCAAGAGACCCAGTACTTC.

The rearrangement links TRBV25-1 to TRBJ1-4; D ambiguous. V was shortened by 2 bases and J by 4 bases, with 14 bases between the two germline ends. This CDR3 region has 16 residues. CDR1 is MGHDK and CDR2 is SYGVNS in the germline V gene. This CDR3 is CASSEPRTGFNEKLFF. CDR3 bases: TGTGCCAGCAGTGAACCCCGAACTGGGTTTAATGAAAAACTGTTTTTT. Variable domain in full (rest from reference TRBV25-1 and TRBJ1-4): EADIYQTPRYLVIGTGKKITLECSQTMGHDKMYWYQQDPGMELHLIHYSYGVNSTEKGDLSSESTVSRIRTEHFPLTLESARPSHTSQYLCASSEPRTGFNEKLFFGSGTQLSVL.

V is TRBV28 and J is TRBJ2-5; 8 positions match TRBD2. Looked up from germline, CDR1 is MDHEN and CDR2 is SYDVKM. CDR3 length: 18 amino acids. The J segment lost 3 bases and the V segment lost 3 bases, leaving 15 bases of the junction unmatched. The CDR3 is CASSLIAGAGGREETQYF. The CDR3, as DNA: TGTGCCAGCAGTTTGATTGCGGGTGCGGGAGGACGGGAAGAGACCCAGTACTTC.

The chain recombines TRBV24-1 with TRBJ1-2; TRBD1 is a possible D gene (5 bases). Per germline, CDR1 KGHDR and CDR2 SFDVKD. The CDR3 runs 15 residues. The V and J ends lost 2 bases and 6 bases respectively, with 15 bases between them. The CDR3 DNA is TGTGCCACCAGTGATTCTGGTTTGGGGCCGGATGGCTACACCTTC. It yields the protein CATSDSGLGPDGYTF.

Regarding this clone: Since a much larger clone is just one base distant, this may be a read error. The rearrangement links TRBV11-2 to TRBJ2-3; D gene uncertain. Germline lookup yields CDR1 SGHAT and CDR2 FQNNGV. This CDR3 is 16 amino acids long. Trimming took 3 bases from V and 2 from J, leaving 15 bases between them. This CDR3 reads CASSFFHYEITDTQYF. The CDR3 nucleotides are TGTGCCAGCAGCTTCTTTCATTATGAGATCACAGATACGCAGTATTTT.

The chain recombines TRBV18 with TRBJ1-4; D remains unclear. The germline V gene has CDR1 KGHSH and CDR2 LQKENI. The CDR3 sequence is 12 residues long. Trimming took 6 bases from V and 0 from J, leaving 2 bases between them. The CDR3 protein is CASSSTNEKLFF. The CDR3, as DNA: TGTGCCAGCTCGTCAACTAATGAAAAACTGTTTTTT.

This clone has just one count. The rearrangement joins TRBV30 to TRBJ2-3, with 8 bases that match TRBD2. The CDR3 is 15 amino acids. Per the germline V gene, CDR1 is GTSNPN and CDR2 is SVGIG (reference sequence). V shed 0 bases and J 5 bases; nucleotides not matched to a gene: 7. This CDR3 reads CAWSVLAAYGDTQYF. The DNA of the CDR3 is TGTGCCTGGAGTGTACTAGCGGCGTATGGAGATACGCAGTATTTT.

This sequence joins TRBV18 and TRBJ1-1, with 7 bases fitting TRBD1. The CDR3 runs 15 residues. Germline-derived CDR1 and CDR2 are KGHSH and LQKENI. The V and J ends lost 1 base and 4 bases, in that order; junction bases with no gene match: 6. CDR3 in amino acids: CASSPQRQGTTEAFF. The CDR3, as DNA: TGTGCCAGCTCACCACAGCGACAGGGAACCACTGAAGCTTTCTTT.

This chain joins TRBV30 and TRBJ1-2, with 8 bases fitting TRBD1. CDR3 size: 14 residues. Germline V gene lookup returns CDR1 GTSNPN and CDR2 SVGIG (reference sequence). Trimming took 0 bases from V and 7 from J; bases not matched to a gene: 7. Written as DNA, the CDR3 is TGTGCCTGGAGTGTCGACAGGGGTTATTCTGGCTACACCTTC. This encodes CAWSVDRGYSGYTF.

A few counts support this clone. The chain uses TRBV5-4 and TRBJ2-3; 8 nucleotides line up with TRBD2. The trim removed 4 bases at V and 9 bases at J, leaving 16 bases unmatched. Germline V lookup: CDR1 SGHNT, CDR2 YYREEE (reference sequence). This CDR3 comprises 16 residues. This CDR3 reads CASSPKGRTSTQTQYF. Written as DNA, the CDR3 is TGTGCCAGCAGCCCTAAAGGGAGGACTAGCACACAGACGCAGTATTTT.

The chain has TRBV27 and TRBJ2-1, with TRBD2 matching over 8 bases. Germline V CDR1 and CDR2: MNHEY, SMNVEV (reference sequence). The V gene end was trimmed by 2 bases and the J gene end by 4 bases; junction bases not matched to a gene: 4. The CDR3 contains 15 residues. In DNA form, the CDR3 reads TGTGCCAGCAGTTTAATCGGGAGGGATTACAATGAGCAGTTCTTC. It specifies CASSLIGRDYNEQFF.

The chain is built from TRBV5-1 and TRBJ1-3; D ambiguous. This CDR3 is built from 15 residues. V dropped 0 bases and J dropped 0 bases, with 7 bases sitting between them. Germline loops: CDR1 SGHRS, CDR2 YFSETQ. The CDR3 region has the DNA TGCGCCAGCAGCTTGGGGCAGAGCTCTGGAAACACCATATATTTT. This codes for CASSLGQSSGNTIYF.

The CDR3 DNA sequence: TGTGCCAGCAGTTTCGGGACTGTTAGCAATCAGCCCCAGCATTTT. This encodes CASSFGTVSNQPQHF. The chain links TRBV28 to TRBJ1-5, with TRBD1 as a possible D gene (5 bases). From germline, CDR1 is MDHEN and CDR2 SYDVKM. The CDR3 runs 15 residues. Trimming pared 3 bases from V and 0 bases from J, leaving 9 bases between.

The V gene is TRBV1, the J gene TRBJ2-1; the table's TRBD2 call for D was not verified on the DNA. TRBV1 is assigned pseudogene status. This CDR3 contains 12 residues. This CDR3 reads CTSSQEREAQFF. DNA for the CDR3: TGCACCAGCAGCCAGGAGCGGGAGGCGCAGTTCTTC.

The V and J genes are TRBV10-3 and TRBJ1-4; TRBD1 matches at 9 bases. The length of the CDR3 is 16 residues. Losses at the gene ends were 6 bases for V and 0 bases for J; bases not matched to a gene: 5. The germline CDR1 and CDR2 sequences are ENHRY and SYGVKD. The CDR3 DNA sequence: TGTGCCATCAGGCCGGGACAGGGACCAACTAATGAAAAACTGTTTTTT. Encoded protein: CAIRPGQGPTNEKLFF.

The CDR3: CASSIGEGLLYEQYF. The CDR3 DNA follows: TGTGCCAGTAGTATCGGGGAGGGCCTACTCTACGAGCAGTACTTC. The gene calls are TRBV19 and TRBJ2-7; 7 bases match TRBD2. The CDR3 covers 15 residues. The germline CDR1 and CDR2 sequences are LNHDA and SQIVND (reference sequence). V dropped 3 bases and J dropped 3; count of bases not matched to a gene: 8. Based on the CDR3 plus reference TRBV19 and TRBJ2-7, the full variable domain is DGGITQSPKYLFRKEGQNVTLSCEQNLNHDAMYWYRQDPGQGLRLIYYSQIVNDFQKGDIAEGYSVSREKKESFPLTVTSAQKNPTAFYLCASSIGEGLLYEQYFGPGTRLTVT.

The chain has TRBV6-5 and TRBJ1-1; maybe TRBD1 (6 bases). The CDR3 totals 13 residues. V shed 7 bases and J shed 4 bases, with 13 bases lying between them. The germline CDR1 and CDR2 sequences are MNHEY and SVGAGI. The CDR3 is CASTAQGTTEAFF. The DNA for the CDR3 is TGTGCCAGCACCGCACAGGGAACCACTGAAGCTTTCTTT.

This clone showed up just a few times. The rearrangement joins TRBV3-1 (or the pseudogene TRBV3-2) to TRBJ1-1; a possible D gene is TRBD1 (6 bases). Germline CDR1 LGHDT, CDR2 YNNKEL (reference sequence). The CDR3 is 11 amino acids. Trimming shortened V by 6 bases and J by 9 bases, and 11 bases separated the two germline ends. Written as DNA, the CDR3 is TGTGCCAGCAGTCACGGACAGCAAGCTTTCTTT. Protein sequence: CASSHGQQAFF.

Here the CDR3 DNA reads TGTGCCAGCAGCTTATGGCCAGGCGCTGAAGCTTTCTTT. It is translated as CASSLWPGAEAFF. This chain links TRBV7-2 with TRBJ1-1; the D is unclear. V was cut by 2 bases and J by 6 bases, with 10 bases left in between. The CDR3 totals 13 residues. The germline CDR1 and CDR2 sequences are SGHTA and FQGNSA. The full variable domain, rest sourced from reference TRBV7-2 and TRBJ1-1, is GAGVSQSPSNKVTEKGKDVELRCDPISGHTALYWYRQSLGQGLEFLIYFQGNSAPDKSGLPSDRFSAERTGGSVSTLTIQRTQQEDSAVYLCASSLWPGAEAFFGQGTRLTVV.

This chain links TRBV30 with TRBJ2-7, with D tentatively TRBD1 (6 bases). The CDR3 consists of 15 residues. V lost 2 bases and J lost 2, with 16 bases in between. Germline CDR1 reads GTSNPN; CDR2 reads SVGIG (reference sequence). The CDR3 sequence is CAWSPAGTSTYEQYV. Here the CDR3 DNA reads TGTGCCTGGAGTCCGGCCGGGACATCAACCTACGAGCAGTACGTC.

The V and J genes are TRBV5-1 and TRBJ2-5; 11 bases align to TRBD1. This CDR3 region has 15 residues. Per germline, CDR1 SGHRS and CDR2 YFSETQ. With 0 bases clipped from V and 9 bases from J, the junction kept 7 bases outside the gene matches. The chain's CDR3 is CASSLEGQGQGAQYF. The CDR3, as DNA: TGCGCCAGCAGCTTGGAGGGACAGGGACAGGGGGCCCAGTACTTC.

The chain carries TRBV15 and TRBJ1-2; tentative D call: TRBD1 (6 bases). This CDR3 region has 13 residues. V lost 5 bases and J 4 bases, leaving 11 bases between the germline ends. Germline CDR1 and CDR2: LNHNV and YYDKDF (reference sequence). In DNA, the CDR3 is TGTGCCACCAGCCTACAGGGAGCCTATGGCTACACCTTC. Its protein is CATSLQGAYGYTF.

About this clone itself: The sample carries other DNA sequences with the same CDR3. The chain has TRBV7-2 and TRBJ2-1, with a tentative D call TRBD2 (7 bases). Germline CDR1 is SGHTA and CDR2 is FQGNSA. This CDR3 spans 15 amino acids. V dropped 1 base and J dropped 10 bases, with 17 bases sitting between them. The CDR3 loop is CASSLGLGGGGEQFF. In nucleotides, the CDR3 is TGTGCCAGCAGCTTAGGGCTGGGGGGGGGCGGGGAGCAGTTCTTC. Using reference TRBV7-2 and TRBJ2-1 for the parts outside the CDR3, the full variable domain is GAGVSQSPSNKVTEKGKDVELRCDPISGHTALYWYRQSLGQGLEFLIYFQGNSAPDKSGLPSDRFSAERTGGSVSTLTIQRTQQEDSAVYLCASSLGLGGGGEQFFGPGTRLTVL.

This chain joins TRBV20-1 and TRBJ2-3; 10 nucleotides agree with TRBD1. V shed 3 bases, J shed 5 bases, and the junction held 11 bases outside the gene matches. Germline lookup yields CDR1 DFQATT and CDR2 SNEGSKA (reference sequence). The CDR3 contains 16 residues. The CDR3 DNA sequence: TGCAGTGCTAGTCCATACCCGGGACAGGGGAGAGATACGCAGTATTTT. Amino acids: CSASPYPGQGRDTQYF.

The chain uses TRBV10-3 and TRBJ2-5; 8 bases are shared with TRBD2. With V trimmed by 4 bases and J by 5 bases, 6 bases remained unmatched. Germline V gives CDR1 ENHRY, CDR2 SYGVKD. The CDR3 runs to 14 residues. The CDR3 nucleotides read TGTGCCATCAGTGCCTCGGGGGGGGGCGAGACCCAGTACTTC. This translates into CAISASGGGETQYF.

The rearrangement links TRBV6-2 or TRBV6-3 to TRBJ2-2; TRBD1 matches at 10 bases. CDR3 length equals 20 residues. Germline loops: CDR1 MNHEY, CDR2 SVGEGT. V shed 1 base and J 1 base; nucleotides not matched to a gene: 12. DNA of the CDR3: TGTGCCAGCAGTTACTGGGGAGTAGGGACAGGGGTCTTGAACACCGGGGAGCTGTTTTTT. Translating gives CASSYWGVGTGVLNTGELFF.